This T cell receptor (beta chain) originates from a study of CD4+ T cells in melanoma. Study-level results: In melanoma, neoantigen-specific CD4+ T cells reportedly differed in differentiation state. A reported correlation linked neoantigen-specific CD4+ T cells to CD8+, macrophage and B cell function.

Profiling relied on immunoSEQ multiplex PCR, and the TCRdb table lists in-frame clones only, not all of them. The sample lists 50,000 or so clones; about 88% were seen once. Worth noting for this clone: Its matching antigen is unknown.

Germline loops: CDR1 MNHEY, CDR2 SVGAGI. The V and J ends lost 0 bases and 9 bases, in that order; junction bases with no gene match: 11. This CDR3 has 16 amino acids. This receptor was taken from a human donor with melanoma. The chain links TRBV6-5 to TRBJ2-5; the match to TRBD1 covers 9 bases. Sequencing was performed on peripheral blood. This CDR3 reads CASSYSRTGAPSAQYF. CDR3 nucleotides: TGTGCCAGCAGTTACTCAAGGACAGGGGCCCCGTCGGCCCAGTACTTC.